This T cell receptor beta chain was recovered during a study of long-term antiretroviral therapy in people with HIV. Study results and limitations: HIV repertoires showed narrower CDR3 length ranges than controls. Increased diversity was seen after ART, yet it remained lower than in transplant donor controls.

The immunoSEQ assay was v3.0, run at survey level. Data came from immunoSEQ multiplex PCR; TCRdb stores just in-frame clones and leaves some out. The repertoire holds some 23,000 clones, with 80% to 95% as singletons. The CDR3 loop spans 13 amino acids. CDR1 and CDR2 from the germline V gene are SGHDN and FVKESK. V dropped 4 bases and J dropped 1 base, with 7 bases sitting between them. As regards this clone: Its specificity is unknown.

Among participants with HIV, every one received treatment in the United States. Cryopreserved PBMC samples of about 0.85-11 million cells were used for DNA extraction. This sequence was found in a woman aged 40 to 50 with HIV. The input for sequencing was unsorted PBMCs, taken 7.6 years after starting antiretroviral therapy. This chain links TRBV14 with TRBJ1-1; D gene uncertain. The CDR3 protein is CASSPYRNTEAFF. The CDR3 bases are TGTGCCAGCAGCCCTTACAGGAACACTGAAGCTTTCTTT.